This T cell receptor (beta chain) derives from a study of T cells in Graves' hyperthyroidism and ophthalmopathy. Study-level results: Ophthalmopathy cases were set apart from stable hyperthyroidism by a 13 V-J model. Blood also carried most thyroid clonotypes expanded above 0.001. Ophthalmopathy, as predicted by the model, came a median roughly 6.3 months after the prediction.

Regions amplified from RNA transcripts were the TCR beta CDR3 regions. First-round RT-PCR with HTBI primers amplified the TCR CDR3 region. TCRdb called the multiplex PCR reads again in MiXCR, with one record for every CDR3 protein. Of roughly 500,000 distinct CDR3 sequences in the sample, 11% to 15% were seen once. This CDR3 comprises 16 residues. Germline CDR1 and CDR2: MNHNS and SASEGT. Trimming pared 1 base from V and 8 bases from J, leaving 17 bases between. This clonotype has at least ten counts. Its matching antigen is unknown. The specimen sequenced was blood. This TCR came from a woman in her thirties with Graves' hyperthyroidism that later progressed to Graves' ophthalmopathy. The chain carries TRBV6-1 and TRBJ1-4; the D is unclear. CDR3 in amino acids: CASSEGKVPQREKLFF. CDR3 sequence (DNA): TGTGCCAGCAGTGAAGGGAAGGTCCCTCAGCGGGAAAAACTGTTTTTT.